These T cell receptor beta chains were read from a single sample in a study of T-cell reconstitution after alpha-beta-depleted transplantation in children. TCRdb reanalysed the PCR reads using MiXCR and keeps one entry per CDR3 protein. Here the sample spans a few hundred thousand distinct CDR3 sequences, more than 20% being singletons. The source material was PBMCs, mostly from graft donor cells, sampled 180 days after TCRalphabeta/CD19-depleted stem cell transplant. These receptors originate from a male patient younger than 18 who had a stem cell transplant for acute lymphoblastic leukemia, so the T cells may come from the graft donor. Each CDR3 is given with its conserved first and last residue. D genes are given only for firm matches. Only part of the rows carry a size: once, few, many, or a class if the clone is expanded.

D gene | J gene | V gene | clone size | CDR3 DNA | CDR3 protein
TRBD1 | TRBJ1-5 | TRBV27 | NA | TGTGCCTGCAGTCCTGGGACAGGGGTTATGGGCAATCAGCCCCAGCATTTT | CACSPGTGVMGNQPQHF
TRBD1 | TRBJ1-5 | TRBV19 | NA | TGTGCCAGTAGTATGGGACAGGGCAGGAATCAGCCCCAGCATTTT | CASSMGQGRNQPQHF
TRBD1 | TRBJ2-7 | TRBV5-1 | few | TGCGCCAGCAGCTTGGCGGTTGGTGACAGGGGTGCCCACGAGCAGTACTTC | CASSLAVGDRGAHEQYF
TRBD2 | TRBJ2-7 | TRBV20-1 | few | TGCAGTGCTAGAACGACTAGCGGGAGCTACGAGCAGTACTTC | CSARTTSGSYEQYF
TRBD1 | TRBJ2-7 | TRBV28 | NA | TGTGCCAGCAGACGACAGGGATGGTACGAGCAGTACTTC | CASRRQGWYEQYF
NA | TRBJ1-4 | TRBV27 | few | TGTGCCAGCAGCCCGGTGTTTCGGGAAAAACTGTTTTTT | CASSPVFREKLFF
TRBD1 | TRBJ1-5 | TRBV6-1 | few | TGTGCCAGCAGTCCCCGGGGACAGAATAGCAATCAGCCCCAGCATTTT | CASSPRGQNSNQPQHF
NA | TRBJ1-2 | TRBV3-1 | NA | TGTGCCAGCAGCCAAGGCGTTATCTATGGCTACACCTTC | CASSQGVIYGYTF
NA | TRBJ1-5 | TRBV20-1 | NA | TGCAGTGCTACCCGACCGGGAGGACGGCAGCCCCAGCATTTT | CSATRPGGRQPQHF
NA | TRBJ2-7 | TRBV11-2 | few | TGTGCCAGCAGCTTAGAGGGGCCGAACGCCTCCTTTTACGAGCAGTACTTC | CASSLEGPNASFYEQYF
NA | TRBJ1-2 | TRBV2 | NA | TGTGCCAGCAATTCAGGCGGTTACTATGGCTACACCTTC | CASNSGGYYGYTF
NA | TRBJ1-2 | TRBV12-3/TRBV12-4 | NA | TGTGCCAGCAGTTTTAGTGATGGGAGACCCTATGGCTACACCTTC | CASSFSDGRPYGYTF
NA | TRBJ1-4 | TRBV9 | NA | TGTGCCAGCAGCGTAGGTGGGGAGCCTAATGAAAAACTGTTTTTT | CASSVGGEPNEKLFF
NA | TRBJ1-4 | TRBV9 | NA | TGTGCCAGCAGCGTAGGCAGGGATGAAAAACTGTTTTTT | CASSVGRDEKLFF
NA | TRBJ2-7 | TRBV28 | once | TGTGCCAGCAGTTTATTGGGACACCTCTCCTACGAGCAGTACTTC | CASSLLGHLSYEQYF
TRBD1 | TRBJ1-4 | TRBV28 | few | TGTGCCAGCACCCCGACAGGGCCCTATGAAAAACTGTTTTTT | CASTPTGPYEKLFF
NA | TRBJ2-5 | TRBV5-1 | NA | TGCGCCAGCAGCGGCACAGAGACCCAGTACTTC | CASSGTETQYF
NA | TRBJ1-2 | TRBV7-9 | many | TGTGCCAGCAGCTTAGCGGGTCTGAACGGCTACACCTTC | CASSLAGLNGYTF
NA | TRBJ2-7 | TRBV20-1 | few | TGCAGTGCTAGAGACCTGAGCCTAGCCCTAACCTACGAGCAGTACTTC | CSARDLSLALTYEQYF
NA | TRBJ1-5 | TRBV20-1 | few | TGCAGTGCTAGTCGACCAGGCAATCAGCCCCAGCATTTT | CSASRPGNQPQHF
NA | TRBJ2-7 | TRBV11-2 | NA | TGTGCCAGCGGTAGGGGCGAGCAGTACTTC | CASGRGEQYF
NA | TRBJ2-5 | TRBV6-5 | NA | TGTGCCAGCAGTTACCTAGTACAAGAGACCCAGTACTTC | CASSYLVQETQYF
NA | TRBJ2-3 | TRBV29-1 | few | TGCAGCGTTGAGTTATGGCCCTATAGCACAGATACGCAGTATTTT | CSVELWPYSTDTQYF
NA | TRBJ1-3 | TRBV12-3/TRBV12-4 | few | TGTGCCAGCAGTTTAGCACTCGATCGGGACACCCGGCGTGACTCTGGAAACACCATATATTTT | CASSLALDRDTRRDSGNTIYF
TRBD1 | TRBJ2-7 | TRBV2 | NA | TGTGCCAGCAGTTGGGACAGGCAGACCTACGAGCAGTACTTC | CASSWDRQTYEQYF
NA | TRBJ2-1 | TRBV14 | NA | TGTGCCAGCAGCCAAGATAAGGCCTGGCCCTACAATGAGCAGTTCTTC | CASSQDKAWPYNEQFF
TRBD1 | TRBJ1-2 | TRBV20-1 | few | TGCAGTGCTTTTACAGGGGTCTCTAACTATGGCTACACCTTC | CSAFTGVSNYGYTF
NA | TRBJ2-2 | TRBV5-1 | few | TGCGCCAGCAGCTTGGGACAGTGGGTCCCCGGGGAGCTGTTTTTT | CASSLGQWVPGELFF
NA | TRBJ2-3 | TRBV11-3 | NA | TGTGCCAGCAGCTTACAGGGGAGCGCAGATACGCAGTATTTT | CASSLQGSADTQYF
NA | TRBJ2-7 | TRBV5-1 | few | TGCGCCAGCAGCTTGGCCTTAGACAGTCCCTACGAGCAGTACTTC | CASSLALDSPYEQYF
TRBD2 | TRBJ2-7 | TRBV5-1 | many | TGCGCCAGCACGACTGGCGGGAGCTCCTACGAGCAGTACTTC | CASTTGGSSYEQYF
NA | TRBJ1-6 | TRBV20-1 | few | TGCAGTGCTAGGAGGGGGAATTCACCCCTCCACTTT | CSARRGNSPLHF
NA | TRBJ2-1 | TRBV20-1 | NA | TGCAGTGCTCCCGGAGAAGGACTTATATACAATGAGCAGTTCTTC | CSAPGEGLIYNEQFF
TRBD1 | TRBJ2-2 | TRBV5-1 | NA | TGCGCCAGCAGAGCCGGGACAGGTCTCACCGGGGAGCTGTTTTTT | CASRAGTGLTGELFF
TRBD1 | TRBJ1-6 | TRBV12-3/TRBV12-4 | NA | TGTGCCACCCAACGGACAGGGAATTCACCCCTCCACTTT | CATQRTGNSPLHF
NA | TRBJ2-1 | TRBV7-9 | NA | TGTGCCAGCAGCTTAGGGATTGAGCAGTTCTTC | CASSLGIEQFF
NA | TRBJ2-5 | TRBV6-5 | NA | TGTGCCAGCAGTTATTGGGGCCCCCAAGAGACCCAGTACTTC | CASSYWGPQETQYF
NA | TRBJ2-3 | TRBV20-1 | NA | TGCAGTGCTGGGGTCCCCGGGACTTTCACAGATACGCAGTATTTT | CSAGVPGTFTDTQYF
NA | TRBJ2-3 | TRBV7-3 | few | TGTGCCAGCAGCCCTCCAGATAGAGGGTCCCGCACAGATACGCAGTATTTT | CASSPPDRGSRTDTQYF
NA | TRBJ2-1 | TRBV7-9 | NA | TGTGCCAGCAGCGGACTCCCCGAGCAGTTCTTC | CASSGLPEQFF
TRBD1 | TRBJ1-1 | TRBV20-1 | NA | TGCAGTGCTCCAGGGGGAGTGGTACTCACTGAAGCTTTCTTT | CSAPGGVVLTEAFF
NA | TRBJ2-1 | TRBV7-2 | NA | TGTGCCAGCAGCAGACTTAGCCCCCCCTACAATGAGCAGTTCTTC | CASSRLSPPYNEQFF
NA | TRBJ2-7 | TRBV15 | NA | TGTGCCACCAGCAGAGTCTCGAAGGGGACCTACGAGCAGTACTTC | CATSRVSKGTYEQYF
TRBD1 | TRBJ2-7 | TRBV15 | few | TGTGCCACCAGCAGATACGGACAGGGGGTCGACTACGAGCAGTACTTC | CATSRYGQGVDYEQYF
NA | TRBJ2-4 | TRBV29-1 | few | TGCAGCGTCACAGGGCTTAAAAACATTCAGTACTTC | CSVTGLKNIQYF
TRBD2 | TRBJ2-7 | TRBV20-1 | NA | TGCAGTGCCCCCCCCTTTAGCGGGAGGCCCTACGAGCAGTACTTC | CSAPPFSGRPYEQYF